This TCR beta chain was observed in a study of spatial heterogeneity in lung cancer (dated by TCRdb to about 2019). Looking at the study overall: Beta-chain transcripts were consistently detected in greater numbers than alpha-chain transcripts, which likely reflected higher beta-chain transcript abundance. Nonsynonymous mutation counts, determined by whole-exome sequencing of tumor tissue, were related to TCR repertoire features. In the raw uncorrected reads, each unique combination of TCR and UMI appeared more than ten times on average. Both alpha and beta chains were TCR-sequenced in samples taken at surgery, namely 220 tumor regions, around 64 matched nontumor lung samples and over 55 PBMC samples. TCR transcript counts in tumor regions correlated strongly with a T cell transcriptional module score from matched bulk RNA-seq. In non-small cell lung cancer, the study made a quantitative comparison of TCR alpha and beta repertoires among multiple tumor regions, matched nontumor lung and blood.

On the study overall, not on this receptor specifically: Additional single-cell paired TCR alpha and beta sequencing was considered necessary to confirm, at a functional level, the hypothesis that regional TCRs recognize regional mutations. Counts of ubiquitous and regional expanded TCRs correlated with counts of ubiquitous and regional nonsynonymous mutations, respectively. The number of expanded intratumoral alpha and beta TCRs correlated with the tumor nonsynonymous mutation count. Estimated TCR-seq coverage of tumor T cells was only around 7.1% for alpha chains and 13% for beta chains.

The time point label corresponds to: sample taken at primary tumor resection. The donors were 60 to 80 patients from the lung TRACERx cohort who had early-stage, untreated non-small cell lung cancer. Whole RNA extracted from tumor and nontumor lung tissue, or from cryopreserved PBMC samples, was used for TCR sequencing without cell sorting. Patients were selected for TCR sequencing only if sufficient RNA was available from at least two tumor regions. A lung pathologist reviewed the tumor and adjacent nontumor lung specimens before the specimens were selected. This clonotype was counted many times. The antigen it recognizes is unknown. Base qualities are missing; no much larger clone stands one base away. Libraries were constructed by 5' RACE. These reads were obtained on a NextSeq 500. In the TCR library protocol, a unique molecular identifier was attached to each TCR cDNA molecule so that PCR and sequencing errors could be corrected. As for the authors' bioinformatics: TCR identification, UMI-based error correction and CDR3 extraction were all carried out with Decombinator tools. TCRs above a frequency of 2 per 1,000, corresponding to the top 1% of the tumor frequency distribution, were defined as expanded. Expanded tumor TCRs were classed as regional if statistically deemed absent (corrected P<0.05) from at least one tumor region, otherwise ubiquitous. Rényi diversity was computed with the R vegan package after subsampling each repertoire 100 times to 5,000 TCRs. CDR3 similarity networks were built from amino acid triplet string-kernel similarity, with CDR3s being connected when pairwise similarity was above 0.82. TCRdb passed the public sequencing reads through fastp at Q25 and MiXCR, retaining productive beta sequences. Every distinct CDR3 protein forms one entry, paired with its most common genes and DNA. It is TCRdb's table, rather than the study itself, that gives the V and J calls and clone size. The sample table lists tens of thousands of distinct CDR3 sequences, about 4.3% of them with a count of one. The ten top clones hold roughly a tenth of the sample.

Inclusive of the bounding cysteine and phenylalanine, the CDR3 is 16 residues long. The entry retains the CDR3 DNA only, 48 bases that are in frame from base 1. Trimming removed 6 bases from V and 6 bases from J; the gene matches leave 8 bases unexplained. The germline V gene (reference sequence) yields MNHNY for CDR1 and SVGAGI for CDR2. This chain joins TRBV6-6 to TRBJ2-2; 12 nucleotides in the junction match TRBD2. Sample: lung tumor tissue, taken at surgery. The receptor comes from a male donor with early-stage non-small cell lung cancer. The encoded CDR3 is CASRITGTSGPGELFF. The sequence in DNA is TGTGCCAGCAGGATTACCGGGACTAGCGGGCCCGGGGAGCTGTTTTTT.